Each of the 23 T cell receptor beta chains below was sequenced from the same sample in a study of cytomegalovirus exposure and HLA in healthy donors. It was with 60 Vbeta and 13 Jbeta primers that the PCR ran. Using immunoSEQ multiplex PCR, the repertoire was profiled, and TCRdb retains in-frame clones only, with some absent. Altogether around 140,000 clones are present, approximately 64% being singletons, with the ten largest covering 2.4%. The sequenced sample consisted of PBMCs. The receptors were gathered from a woman aged 40 to 50 in good health and CMV-seronegative.

V usage is TRBV2 and J usage is TRBJ2-7; D is perhaps TRBD2 (5 bases). This CDR3 spans 11 amino acids. V lost 2 bases and J lost 7, with 6 bases in between. Germline V gene lookup returns CDR1 SNHLY and CDR2 FYNNEI. The CDR3 region is CASSELAEQYF. Written as DNA, the CDR3 is TGTGCCAGCAGTGAATTAGCGGAGCAGTACTTC.

CDR3 in DNA: TGTGCCAGCAGCCCTGGCGCAGGAGGGCGGGGGGGCGCAGATACGCAGTATTTT. This codes for CASSPGAGGRGGADTQYF. The rearrangement links TRBV7-2 to TRBJ2-3; 9 positions match TRBD2. The CDR3 sequence is 18 residues long. Per germline, CDR1 SGHTA and CDR2 FQGNSA. V was clipped by 5 bases and J by 4 bases; unmatched bases: 16.

This clone was seen a few times. The V and J genes are TRBV7-2 and TRBJ1-5; 7 bases match TRBD1. The CDR3 has 16 amino acids. Germline CDR1 is SGHTA and CDR2 is FQGNSA. Trimming took 5 bases from V and 1 from J; bases not matched to a gene: 8. CDR3 sequence reads: CASSPHVTGSNQPQHF. DNA of the CDR3: TGTGCCAGCAGCCCCCATGTGACAGGGAGCAATCAGCCCCAGCATTTT.

This chain uses TRBV6-1 with TRBJ1-2; 11 nucleotides agree with TRBD1. V trimming: 5 bases; J trimming: 1 base; junction bases outside the gene matches: 3. CDR1 MNHNS and CDR2 SASEGT come from the germline V gene. The CDR3 has 15 amino acids. The chain's CDR3 is CASSPGTGGNYGYTF. CDR3 DNA sequence: TGTGCCAGCAGTCCAGGGACAGGGGGTAACTATGGCTACACCTTC.

The gene calls are TRBV2 and TRBJ1-5, with D uncertain. V was clipped by 3 bases and J by 8 bases, with 23 bases between them. CDR3 size: 17 residues. CDR1 is SNHLY, CDR2 FYNNEI, per germline. CDR3 protein: CASSDAEAGFNQEPQHF. CDR3 nucleotide sequence: TGTGCCAGCAGTGATGCGGAGGCTGGATTCAACCAAGAGCCCCAGCATTTT.

V gene TRBV7-2 combines with J gene TRBJ1-4, with a weak D call TRBD1 (5 bases). Germline V gives CDR1 SGHTA, CDR2 FQGNSA. This CDR3 comprises 16 residues. With 5 bases removed from V and 8 bases from J, the gap between germline ends came to 21 bases. DNA for the CDR3: TGTGCCAGCAGCCGCTCCCGGGGGACGACAGCAGAAAAACTGTTTTTT. Translating it yields CASSRSRGTTAEKLFF. Drawing the rest from reference TRBV7-2 and TRBJ1-4, the complete variable domain is GAGVSQSPSNKVTEKGKDVELRCDPISGHTALYWYRQSLGQGLEFLIYFQGNSAPDKSGLPSDRFSAERTGGSVSTLTIQRTQQEDSAVYLCASSRSRGTTAEKLFFGSGTQLSVL.

This clone has just one count. This chain joins TRBV11-2 and TRBJ2-7; 13 nucleotides agree with TRBD2. The germline CDR1 and CDR2 sequences are SGHAT and FQNNGV. The CDR3 covers 15 residues. With 6 bases clipped from V and 6 bases from J, the junction kept 8 bases outside the gene matches. This CDR3 reads CASSPTSGGFVEQYF. The DNA for the CDR3 is TGTGCCAGCAGTCCGACTAGCGGGGGGTTTGTCGAGCAGTACTTC.

The V gene is TRBV6-5, the J gene TRBJ1-2; unclear D gene. V was cut by 6 bases and J by 2 bases, with 13 bases left in between. The V gene's germline CDR1 is MNHEY and CDR2 SVGAGI. The CDR3 sequence is 14 residues long. DNA of the CDR3: TGTGCCAGCAGGGACTGGACTGAGAACTATGGCTACACCTTC. It codes for CASRDWTENYGYTF.

The chain has TRBV11-2 and TRBJ1-5; possible D gene TRBD1, 5 bases. Trimming removed 1 base from V and 6 bases from J, with 13 bases in between. Germline V gene lookup returns CDR1 SGHAT and CDR2 FQNNGV. The CDR3 runs to 15 residues. CDR3 sequence: CASSLGLGLGQPQHF. CDR3 nucleotides: TGTGCCAGCAGCTTAGGGTTGGGGCTAGGTCAGCCCCAGCATTTT. The full variable domain, in which reference TRBV11-2 and TRBJ1-5 provide the parts outside the CDR3, is EAGVAQSPRYKIIEKRQSVAFWCNPISGHATLYWYQQILGQGPKLLIQFQNNGVVDDSQLPKDRFSAERLKGVDSTLKIQPAKLEDSAVYLCASSLGLGLGQPQHFGDGTRLSIL.

V is TRBV20-1 and J is TRBJ1-2; tentative D call: TRBD1 (6 bases). Deletions cut 6 bases from V and 4 bases from J, with 9 bases between. Germline V CDR1 and CDR2: DFQATT, SNEGSKA (reference sequence). The CDR3 is 11 amino acids. The CDR3, as DNA: TGCAGTGCATCGGACAGCTATGGCTACACCTTC. It yields the protein CSASDSYGYTF.

The chain is built from TRBV10-2 and TRBJ2-3; 12 positions match TRBD2. Germline V gene sequence: CDR1 WSHSY, CDR2 SAAADI. V was clipped by 4 bases and J by 4 bases; unmatched bases: 6. This CDR3 region has 16 residues. CDR3 region: CASSAWTSGAADTQYF. The CDR3 nucleotides are TGCGCCAGCAGTGCATGGACTAGCGGGGCAGCAGATACGCAGTATTTT.

This clone was seen a few times. The identical CDR3 is also encoded by other nucleotide sequences in the sample. V gene TRBV30 combines with J gene TRBJ1-4, with D maybe TRBD1 (5 bases). Germline lookup yields CDR1 GTSNPN and CDR2 SVGIG (reference sequence). The CDR3 consists of 14 residues. V was clipped by 3 bases and J by 5 bases, with 13 bases between them. CDR3 nucleotides: TGTGCCTGGAGGAGGGGACTTTTAAATGAAAAACTGTTTTTT. This translates into CAWRRGLLNEKLFF.

The chain carries TRBV5-4 and TRBJ2-3; possible D gene TRBD2, 7 bases. Trimming removed 1 base at V and 2 bases at J, with 11 bases between. There are 15 residues in the CDR3. CDR1 is SGHNT and CDR2 is YYREEE in the germline V gene (reference sequence). The chain's CDR3 is CASSLRGAYTDTQYF. CDR3 in DNA: TGTGCCAGCAGCTTGCGGGGGGCGTACACAGATACGCAGTATTTT.

The chain employs TRBV27 and TRBJ1-1; 7 positions agree with TRBD1. The CDR3 loop spans 15 amino acids. J gave up 9 bases and V 4 bases, and 14 bases lay outside the gene matches. Per germline, CDR1 MNHEY and CDR2 SMNVEV (reference sequence). The CDR3 loop reads CASSSPRDSHLKAFF. CDR3 in DNA: TGTGCCAGCAGTTCCCCCCGGGACAGTCACCTAAAAGCTTTCTTT.

V usage is TRBV7-2 and J usage is TRBJ1-2; TRBD1 agrees at 11 bases. The CDR3 totals 15 residues. The germline V gene has CDR1 SGHTA and CDR2 FQGNSA. V was pared by 0 bases and J by 6 bases, with 3 bases of the junction left unmatched. The CDR3 sequence is CASSLALGQGDGYTF. The CDR3 region has the DNA TGTGCCAGCAGCTTAGCGCTGGGACAGGGGGATGGCTACACCTTC.

CDR3 coding DNA: TGTGCCAGCAGCCACAGGGGGCGCGACGAAAAACTGTTTTTT. Protein product: CASSHRGRDEKLFF. The gene calls are TRBV2 and TRBJ1-4; 9 positions match TRBD1. V lost 6 bases to trimming and J lost 8 bases; unmatched junction nucleotides: 7. The CDR3 has 14 amino acids. CDR1 and CDR2 (germline): SNHLY, FYNNEI.

This clone was seen more than once but under ten times. The CDR3 here is CAWSAGTANGYTF. CDR3 DNA sequence: TGTGCCTGGAGCGCCGGGACAGCTAATGGCTACACCTTC. The chain uses TRBV30 and TRBJ1-2; 7 bases agree with TRBD1. Germline loops: CDR1 GTSNPN, CDR2 SVGIG (reference sequence). V lost 3 bases and J lost 6; bases outside the gene matches: 7. CDR3 size: 13 residues. Full variable domain (rest looked up from reference TRBV30 and TRBJ1-2): SQTIHQWPATLVQPVGSPLSLECTVEGTSNPNLYWYRQAAGRGLQLLFYSVGIGQISSEVPQNLSASRPQDRQFILSSKKLLLSDSGFYLCAWSAGTANGYTFGSGTRLTVV.

There are a few counts of this clone. This chain links TRBV19 with TRBJ1-2, with 8 bases aligning to TRBD1. Trimming removed 7 bases from V and 3 bases from J; junction bases left unmatched: 7. The germline V gene encodes CDR1 LNHDA and CDR2 SQIVND (reference sequence). The CDR3 totals 14 residues. The CDR3 spells CASTNPDRDYGYTF. CDR3 coding DNA: TGTGCCAGTACCAACCCGGACAGGGACTATGGCTACACCTTC.

This clone was found a few times. The V gene is TRBV10-3, the J gene TRBJ1-1; D is undetermined. The length of the CDR3 is 12 residues. V lost 5 bases, J lost 4 bases, and 8 bases lay in between. Germline V gene sequence: CDR1 ENHRY, CDR2 SYGVKD. The CDR3 DNA is TGTGCCATCAGTAGGGCGGGCACTGAAGCTTTCTTT. Protein product: CAISRAGTEAFF.

This clone came up a few times. The CDR3 spells CASSLGQAPNSPLHF. In nucleotides, the CDR3 is TGCGCCAGCAGCTTGGGACAGGCTCCGAATTCACCCCTCCACTTT. V gene TRBV5-1 combines with J gene TRBJ1-6, with D tentatively TRBD1 (6 bases). The CDR3 extends over 15 amino acids. Per germline, CDR1 SGHRS and CDR2 YFSETQ. Trimming took off 0 bases at V and 7 bases at J, with 11 bases between the two ends.

The rearrangement joins TRBV27 to TRBJ2-1; TRBD2 aligns across 7 bases. This CDR3 contains 15 residues. J was trimmed by 5 bases and V by 4 bases; bases with no gene match: 8. In germline, CDR1 is MNHEY, CDR2 SMNVEV (reference sequence). CDR3 region: CASSSPGLGNNEQFF. The CDR3 nucleotides are TGTGCCAGCAGTTCGCCCGGACTAGGCAACAATGAGCAGTTCTTC.

This clone was found a few times. The rearrangement uses TRBV19 and TRBJ1-2; possibly TRBD1 for D (6 bases). This CDR3 spans 15 amino acids. Per germline, CDR1 LNHDA and CDR2 SQIVND (reference sequence). Trimming took off 5 bases at V and 2 bases at J, with 15 bases between the two ends. The CDR3 sequence: CASSLGAGVNYGYTF. As DNA, the CDR3 is TGTGCCAGTAGTCTGGGGGCAGGGGTGAACTATGGCTACACCTTC.

The chain combines TRBV19 with TRBJ1-1; 8 positions agree with TRBD1. The CDR3 has 16 residues. V shed 3 bases, J shed 4 bases, and the junction held 10 bases outside the gene matches. CDR1 is LNHDA, CDR2 SQIVND, per germline (reference sequence). For the CDR3, the DNA is TGTGCCAGTAGTATGCGGACAGGGCAGGTGAGCACTGAAGCTTTCTTT. Amino acids: CASSMRTGQVSTEAFF.